This TCR beta chain was sequenced in a study of naive and memory T cell subsets. The beta constant-region primer was an equimolar mix of two oligonucleotides covering TRBC1 and TRBC2. TCRdb called the UMI-ligation and nested PCR reads again in MiXCR, with one record for every CDR3 protein. The table has about 85,000 distinct CDR3 sequences, about 12% seen once. The CDR3 loop spans 18 amino acids. Findings and caveats of the study: The power law exponent of TCR abundance differed between naive and memory cells. Activation and differentiation may alter RNA-based TCR counts. A clonotype means one alpha or beta sequence, not an alpha/beta pair.

Regarding this clonotype: No antigen is known for it.

The sample taken for sequencing was central memory CD4+ T cells from blood. This receptor was taken from a human donor in good health. The chain recombines TRBV1 with TRBJ1-5; the table's D call, TRBD1, was not checked against the DNA. TRBV1 is classified as a pseudogene. The DNA for the CDR3 is TGCACCAGCAGCCAGGGGGTGAGGGAACTCACTAGCAATCAGCCCCAGCATTTT. It yields the protein CTSSQGVRELTSNQPQHF.